Listed below are T cell receptor beta chains from one sample, sequenced in a study of Ad26.COV2.S vaccination and SARS-CoV-2 variants. Assay used: immunoSEQ multiplex PCR; TCRdb lists only in-frame clones, some missing. Of about 680,000 clones in the sample, roughly 90% were seen once. The specimen was peripheral blood, collected in a trial of Ad26.COV2.S vaccine versus placebo. The receptors were gathered from a person between 18 and 65 years old who received the Ad26.COV2.S COVID-19 vaccine or a placebo. Both conserved end residues are part of each CDR3. Fields, in order: clone size, V gene, D gene, J gene, CDR3 DNA, CDR3 protein. D genes are given only for firm matches. Size tells how often a clone was seen (once, few, many) or the class of an expanded clone, and some rows leave it out.

abundance: -; v_gene: TRBV19; d_gene: TRBD1; j_gene: TRBJ2-5; CDR3nt: TGTGCCAGTAGTGACCCCGGACAGGCTTACGAGACCCAGTACTTC; CDR3aa: CASSDPGQAYETQYF
abundance: -; v_gene: TRBV13; d_gene: TRBD1; j_gene: TRBJ2-5; CDR3nt: TGTGCCAGCAGCTTAAGGGGGCCCGTTGTAGAGACCCAGTACTTC; CDR3aa: CASSLRGPVVETQYF
abundance: -; v_gene: TRBV18; d_gene: TRBD2; j_gene: TRBJ2-1; CDR3nt: TGTGCCAGCTCACCTGCAGCGGGGGGGCTTGAGCAGTTCTTC; CDR3aa: CASSPAAGGLEQFF
abundance: -; v_gene: TRBV4-2; d_gene: TRBD2; j_gene: TRBJ2-5; CDR3nt: TGTGCCAGCAGCCCACTCGGGGGGAAAGAGACCCAGTACTTC; CDR3aa: CASSPLGGKETQYF
abundance: -; v_gene: TRBV19; d_gene: -; j_gene: TRBJ1-2; CDR3nt: TGTGCCAGTAGTTTGGTGGGCGCAGGCTATGGCTACACCTTC; CDR3aa: CASSLVGAGYGYTF
abundance: many; v_gene: TRBV30; d_gene: -; j_gene: TRBJ2-7; CDR3nt: TGTGCCTGGAGGGCCCGGGGTAGCTCCTACGAGCAGTACTTC; CDR3aa: CAWRARGSSYEQYF
abundance: once; v_gene: TRBV11-2; d_gene: -; j_gene: TRBJ2-7; CDR3nt: TGTGCCAGCAGCTTCGACAGGTCACTCTACGAGCAGTACTTC; CDR3aa: CASSFDRSLYEQYF
abundance: -; v_gene: TRBV27; d_gene: TRBD1; j_gene: TRBJ2-1; CDR3nt: TGTGCCAGTTCTCGACCCGGACAGGGCTGGTTCTTC; CDR3aa: CASSRPGQGWFF
abundance: once; v_gene: TRBV5-1; d_gene: -; j_gene: TRBJ2-7; CDR3nt: TGCGCCAGCAGCTTGGGAGGGAGCGAGCAGTACTTC; CDR3aa: CASSLGGSEQYF
abundance: -; v_gene: TRBV18; d_gene: TRBD2; j_gene: TRBJ2-7; CDR3nt: TGTGCCAGCTCACCAACTAGCGGGAGGGCCGGGGAGCAGTACTTC; CDR3aa: CASSPTSGRAGEQYF
abundance: -; v_gene: TRBV30; d_gene: -; j_gene: TRBJ2-1; CDR3nt: TGTGCCTGGAGTGTACTGAGAGAGCAGTTCTTC; CDR3aa: CAWSVLREQFF
abundance: -; v_gene: TRBV12-3/TRBV12-4; d_gene: -; j_gene: TRBJ2-3; CDR3nt: TGTGCCAGTGGAACTAGCACAGATACGCAGTATTTT; CDR3aa: CASGTSTDTQYF
abundance: -; v_gene: TRBV9; d_gene: -; j_gene: TRBJ1-2; CDR3nt: TGTGCCAGCAGCGTACATACGACAGGCATCCTTTATGGCTACACCTTC; CDR3aa: CASSVHTTGILYGYTF
abundance: once; v_gene: TRBV10-3; d_gene: TRBD1; j_gene: TRBJ2-1; CDR3nt: TGTGCCATCAGGACGGGACAGGTGAATGAGCAGTTCTTC; CDR3aa: CAIRTGQVNEQFF
abundance: -; v_gene: TRBV6-5; d_gene: TRBD2; j_gene: TRBJ2-5; CDR3nt: TGTGCCAGCAGCCCCGGACTAGATAGTCGCGAGACCCAGTACTTC; CDR3aa: CASSPGLDSRETQYF
abundance: -; v_gene: TRBV6-5; d_gene: -; j_gene: TRBJ2-6; CDR3nt: TGTGCCAGCAGTTTTAGGGCGATCTCTGGGGCCAACGTCCTGACTTTC; CDR3aa: CASSFRAISGANVLTF
abundance: -; v_gene: TRBV30; d_gene: -; j_gene: TRBJ2-2; CDR3nt: TGTGCCTGGAATAAGAACACCGGGGAGCTGTTTTTT; CDR3aa: CAWNKNTGELFF
abundance: once; v_gene: TRBV2; d_gene: -; j_gene: TRBJ1-1; CDR3nt: TGTGCCAGCAGTGAAGCGGGGCAGGGGAACACTGAAGCTTTCTTT; CDR3aa: CASSEAGQGNTEAFF
abundance: -; v_gene: TRBV12-3/TRBV12-4; d_gene: -; j_gene: TRBJ1-5; CDR3nt: TGTGCCAGCAGTTACGGGGTTCCCCAGCCCCAGCATTTT; CDR3aa: CASSYGVPQPQHF
abundance: -; v_gene: TRBV6-5; d_gene: TRBD1; j_gene: TRBJ1-1; CDR3nt: TGTGCCAGCAGTTACTCGTTTGACAGGGCCACTGAAGCTTTCTTT; CDR3aa: CASSYSFDRATEAFF
abundance: -; v_gene: TRBV30; d_gene: -; j_gene: TRBJ1-4; CDR3nt: TGTGCCCTGACCGGGTCCTTTAATGAAAAACTGTTTTTT; CDR3aa: CALTGSFNEKLFF
abundance: -; v_gene: TRBV3-1/TRBV3-2; d_gene: -; j_gene: TRBJ2-7; CDR3nt: TGTGCCAGCAGTCGACTAGAGGGATCCTACGAGCAGTACTTC; CDR3aa: CASSRLEGSYEQYF
abundance: -; v_gene: TRBV7-2; d_gene: TRBD2; j_gene: TRBJ2-3; CDR3nt: TGTGCCAGCAGCCCGCCGGGACTAGCGGGAGGGGAGCAGTATTTT; CDR3aa: CASSPPGLAGGEQYF
abundance: -; v_gene: TRBV6-5; d_gene: -; j_gene: TRBJ2-7; CDR3nt: TGTGCCACTGGAGGGGCGGGGTCCTACGAGCAGTACTTC; CDR3aa: CATGGAGSYEQYF
abundance: -; v_gene: TRBV11-3; d_gene: TRBD1; j_gene: TRBJ2-7; CDR3nt: TGTGCCAGCAGCTTGGGGGGACAGGGGGCGAACGAGCAGTACTTC; CDR3aa: CASSLGGQGANEQYF
abundance: -; v_gene: TRBV9; d_gene: -; j_gene: TRBJ2-1; CDR3nt: TGTGCCAGCAGCGTAGGGGCAGCGAACTCCTACAATGAGCAGTTCTTC; CDR3aa: CASSVGAANSYNEQFF
abundance: -; v_gene: TRBV11-2; d_gene: -; j_gene: TRBJ1-6; CDR3nt: TGTGCCAGCAGCTTCCCGGGGGGCGGGAATTCACCCCTCCACTTT; CDR3aa: CASSFPGGGNSPLHF
abundance: once; v_gene: TRBV5-4; d_gene: TRBD1; j_gene: TRBJ1-5; CDR3nt: TGTGCCAGCAGTTTCGACAGGGACGGGCCCCAGCATTTT; CDR3aa: CASSFDRDGPQHF
abundance: -; v_gene: TRBV18; d_gene: -; j_gene: TRBJ1-5; CDR3nt: TGTGCCAGCTCACGCGGACGAGATCAGCCCCAGCATTTT; CDR3aa: CASSRGRDQPQHF
abundance: once; v_gene: TRBV6-5; d_gene: -; j_gene: TRBJ2-2; CDR3nt: TGTGCCAGCAGTTTTCACACGCCGAACACCGGGGAGCTGTTTTTT; CDR3aa: CASSFHTPNTGELFF
abundance: -; v_gene: TRBV21-1; d_gene: -; j_gene: TRBJ1-2; CDR3nt: TGTGCCAGCAGCAAAAGAAATCCAGGGGGCGCGACCGACAAAAGCTATGGCTACACCTTC; CDR3aa: CASSKRNPGGATDKSYGYTF
abundance: -; v_gene: TRBV10-3; d_gene: TRBD2; j_gene: TRBJ2-2; CDR3nt: TGTGCCATCAGTGGCGGGGGACCCACGAACACCGGGGAGCTGTTTTTT; CDR3aa: CAISGGGPTNTGELFF
abundance: -; v_gene: TRBV19; d_gene: -; j_gene: TRBJ1-4; CDR3nt: TGTGCCAGTAGCATGACGGGGGGTAATGAAAAACTGTTTTTT; CDR3aa: CASSMTGGNEKLFF
abundance: -; v_gene: TRBV27; d_gene: -; j_gene: TRBJ2-1; CDR3nt: TGTGCCAGCACCGAGTGGCCCTACAATGAGCAGTTCTTC; CDR3aa: CASTEWPYNEQFF
abundance: -; v_gene: TRBV27; d_gene: TRBD1; j_gene: TRBJ2-3; CDR3nt: TGTGCCAGCAGTTCGTCTCGGACAGGATTAACAGATACGCAGTATTTT; CDR3aa: CASSSSRTGLTDTQYF
abundance: -; v_gene: TRBV24-1; d_gene: -; j_gene: TRBJ2-2; CDR3nt: TGTGCCACCAGTGACCGGAACACCGGGGAGCTGTTTTTT; CDR3aa: CATSDRNTGELFF
abundance: -; v_gene: TRBV30; d_gene: TRBD2; j_gene: TRBJ2-7; CDR3nt: TGTGCCTGGGACGGGACTAGCGGGAACTCCTACGAGCAGTACTTC; CDR3aa: CAWDGTSGNSYEQYF
abundance: -; v_gene: TRBV30; d_gene: -; j_gene: TRBJ2-5; CDR3nt: TGTGCCCGATCGGCAGGGCCAAGGACCCAGTACTTC; CDR3aa: CARSAGPRTQYF
abundance: -; v_gene: TRBV29-1; d_gene: -; j_gene: TRBJ2-1; CDR3nt: TGCAGCGTAGACAGGGAGGACTACCCCGACAATGAGCAGTTCTTC; CDR3aa: CSVDREDYPDNEQFF
abundance: -; v_gene: TRBV30; d_gene: -; j_gene: TRBJ1-3; CDR3nt: TGTGCCTGGAGTGGCGCTGCCCCGGTATATTTT; CDR3aa: CAWSGAAPVYF
abundance: -; v_gene: TRBV4-3; d_gene: -; j_gene: TRBJ1-2; CDR3nt: TGCGCCAGCAGCCAAGGGGGAACTAACTATGGCTACACCTTC; CDR3aa: CASSQGGTNYGYTF
abundance: -; v_gene: TRBV27; d_gene: TRBD1; j_gene: TRBJ1-5; CDR3nt: TGTGCCAGCAGTTCCCTCGGACAGGGGCGGAATCAGCCCCAGCATTTT; CDR3aa: CASSSLGQGRNQPQHF
abundance: once; v_gene: TRBV7-2; d_gene: TRBD2; j_gene: TRBJ2-3; CDR3nt: TGTGCCAGCAGCAAGGGACTAGCGGGGTTCACAGATACGCAGTATTTT; CDR3aa: CASSKGLAGFTDTQYF